This T cell receptor beta chain was captured by sequencing in a study of T cells after yellow fever vaccination. Of note for this clonotype: Antigen: not known.

Points from the study as a whole: Contaminants from the bulk population, in the form of abundant clonotypes, could be found in FACS-sorted repertoires.

A single record per CDR3 protein comes from TCRdb applying MiXCR to the 5' RACE reads. The sample yields 250,000 to 400,000 distinct CDR3 sequences, 4.1% seen once. Trimming shortened V by 5 bases and J by 5 bases, and 15 bases separated the two germline ends. Germline loops: CDR1 SEHNR, CDR2 FQNEAQ (reference sequence). CDR3 size: 14 residues. This chain links TRBV7-9 with TRBJ2-5, with a possible D match to TRBD2 (6 bases). This material consisted of PBMCs, taken 5 days after the yellow fever booster vaccination. This TCR derives from a man aged 18 to 35 who received the YFV17D yellow fever vaccine. In DNA, the CDR3 is TGTGCCAGCAGCCAAGGGGCGGGGAGGGAGACCCAGTACTTC. It specifies CASSQGAGRETQYF.